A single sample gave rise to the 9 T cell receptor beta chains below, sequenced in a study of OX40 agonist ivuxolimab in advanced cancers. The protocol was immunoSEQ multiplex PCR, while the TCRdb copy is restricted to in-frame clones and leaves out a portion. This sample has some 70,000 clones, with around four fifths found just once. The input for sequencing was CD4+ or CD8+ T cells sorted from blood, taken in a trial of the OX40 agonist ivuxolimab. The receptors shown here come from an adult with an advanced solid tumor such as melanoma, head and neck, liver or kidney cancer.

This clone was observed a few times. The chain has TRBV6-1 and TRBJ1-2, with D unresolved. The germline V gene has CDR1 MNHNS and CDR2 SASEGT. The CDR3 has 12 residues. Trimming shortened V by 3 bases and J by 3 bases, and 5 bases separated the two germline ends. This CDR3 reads CASSESYYGYTF. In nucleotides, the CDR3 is TGTGCCAGCAGTGAGAGTTACTATGGCTACACCTTC.

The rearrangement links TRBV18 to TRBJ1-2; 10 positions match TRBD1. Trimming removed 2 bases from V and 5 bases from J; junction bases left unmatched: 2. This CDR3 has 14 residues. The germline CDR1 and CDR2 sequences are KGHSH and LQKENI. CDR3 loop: CASSPLDRGYGYTF. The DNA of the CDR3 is TGTGCCAGCTCACCATTGGACAGGGGGTATGGCTACACCTTC.

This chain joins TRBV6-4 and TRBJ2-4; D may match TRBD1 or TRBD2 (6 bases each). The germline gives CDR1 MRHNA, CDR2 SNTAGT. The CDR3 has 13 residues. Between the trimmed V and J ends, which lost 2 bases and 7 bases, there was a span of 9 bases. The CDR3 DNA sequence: TGTGCCAGCAGTGACGAAGGGGGGAACATTCAGTACTTC. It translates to CASSDEGGNIQYF.

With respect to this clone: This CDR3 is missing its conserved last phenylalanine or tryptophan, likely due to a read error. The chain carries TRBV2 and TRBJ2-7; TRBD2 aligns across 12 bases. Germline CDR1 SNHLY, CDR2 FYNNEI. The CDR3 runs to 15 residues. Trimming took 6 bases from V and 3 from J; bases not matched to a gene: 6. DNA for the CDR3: TGTGCCAGCAGGAGACTAGCGGGAGAATTCTACGAGCAGTACCTC. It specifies CASRRLAGEFYEQYL.

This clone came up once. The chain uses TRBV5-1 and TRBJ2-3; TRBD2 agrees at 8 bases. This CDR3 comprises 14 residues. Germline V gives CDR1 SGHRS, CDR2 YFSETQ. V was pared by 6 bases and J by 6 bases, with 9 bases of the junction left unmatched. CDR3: CASKAGVLQDTQYF. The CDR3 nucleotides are TGCGCCAGCAAAGCGGGAGTACTCCAGGATACGCAGTATTTT.

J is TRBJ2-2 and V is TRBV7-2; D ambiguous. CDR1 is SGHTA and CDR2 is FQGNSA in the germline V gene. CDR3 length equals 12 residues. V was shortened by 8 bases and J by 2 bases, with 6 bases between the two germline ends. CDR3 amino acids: CASGVNTGELFF. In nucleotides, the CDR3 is TGTGCCAGCGGAGTTAACACCGGGGAGCTGTTTTTT.

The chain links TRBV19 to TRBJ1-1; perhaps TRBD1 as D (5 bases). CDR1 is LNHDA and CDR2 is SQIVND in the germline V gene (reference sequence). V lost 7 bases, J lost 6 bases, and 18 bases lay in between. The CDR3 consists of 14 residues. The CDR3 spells CASTYTQGRAEAFF. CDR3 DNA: TGTGCCAGTACGTACACGCAGGGAAGGGCTGAAGCTTTCTTT.

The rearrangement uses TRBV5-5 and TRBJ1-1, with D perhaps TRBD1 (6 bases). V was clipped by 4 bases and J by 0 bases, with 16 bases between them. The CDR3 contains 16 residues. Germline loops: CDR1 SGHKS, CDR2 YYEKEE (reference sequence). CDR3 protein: CASSDLWGAVNTEAFF. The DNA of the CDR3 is TGTGCCAGCAGCGACTTATGGGGGGCGGTGAACACTGAAGCTTTCTTT. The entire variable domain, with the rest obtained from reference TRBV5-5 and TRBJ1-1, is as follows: DAGVTQSPTHLIKTRGQQVTLRCSPISGHKSVSWYQQVLGQGPQFIFQYYEKEERGRGNFPDRFSARQFPNYSSELNVNALLLGDSALYLCASSDLWGAVNTEAFFGQGTRLTVV.

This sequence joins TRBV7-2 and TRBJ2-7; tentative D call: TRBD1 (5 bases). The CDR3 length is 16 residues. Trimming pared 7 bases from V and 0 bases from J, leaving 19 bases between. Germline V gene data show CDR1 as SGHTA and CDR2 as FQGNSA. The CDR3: CASTRDSLSRSYEQYF. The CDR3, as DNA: TGTGCCAGCACCCGAGACAGTCTCAGTCGCTCCTACGAGCAGTACTTC.